The T cell receptor beta chain under discussion was sequenced for a study of technical replicates of blood from a few donors. Here immunoSEQ multiplex PCR was the method, and the copy in TCRdb shows in-frame clones only, minus some. The data hold tens of thousands of clones, with 92% observed a single time. From germline, CDR1 is SEHNR and CDR2 FQNEAQ (reference sequence). This CDR3 comprises 13 residues. V lost 6 bases and J lost 2, with 7 bases in between. The material sequenced was T cells isolated from PBMCs. This chain uses TRBV7-9 with TRBJ2-2, with D hard to call. The origin of this receptor is a human donor in good health. The CDR3 region is CASRVLNTGELFF. CDR3 bases: TGTGCCAGCAGAGTACTAAACACCGGGGAGCTGTTTTTT.